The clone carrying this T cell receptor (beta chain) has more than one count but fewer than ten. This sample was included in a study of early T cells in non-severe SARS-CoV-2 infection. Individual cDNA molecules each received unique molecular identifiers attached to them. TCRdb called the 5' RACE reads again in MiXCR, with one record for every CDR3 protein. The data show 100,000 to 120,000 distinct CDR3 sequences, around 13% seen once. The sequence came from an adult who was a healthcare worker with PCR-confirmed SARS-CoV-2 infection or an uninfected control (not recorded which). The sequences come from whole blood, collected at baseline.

CDR3 bases: TGTGCCACCAGTGCTAGGACAGGGGGCCGCTACGAGCAGTACTTC. It codes for CATSARTGGRYEQYF. The gene calls are TRBV24-1 and TRBJ2-7; 11 nucleotides match TRBD1. Germline V CDR1 and CDR2: KGHDR, SFDVKD. With V trimmed by 5 bases and J by 3 bases, 5 bases remained unmatched. The CDR3 loop spans 15 amino acids.